This T cell receptor (beta chain) was recorded in a study of blood T cells in healthy people across ages. Approximately 10 milliliters was the volume of peripheral blood drawn from each donor. Every sample gave at least 5 micrograms of total RNA when it was extracted. The use of a sample-barcoded 5' primer and a J-beta primer mix characterized a second PCR of about 7 to 12 cycles. Each cDNA molecule received a tag from a template-switch adaptor that had 12 random nucleotides. Each CDR3 protein gets one entry after TCRdb re-called the 5' RACE reads with MiXCR. The repertoire has hundreds of thousands of distinct CDR3 sequences, nearly 25% of them found once; the top ten carry under 9%. J was trimmed by 3 bases and V by 5 bases; bases with no gene match: 10. CDR3 length equals 16 residues. Germline V gives CDR1 DFQATT, CDR2 SNEGSKA (reference sequence). These same records also appear under a second study, on T cells of mothers and their children. That study adds: Overlap measured in related mother-child pairs was slightly, non-significantly higher than in unrelated pairs.

Input material: blood. This chain joins TRBV20-1 and TRBJ2-5, with TRBD2 identical over 12 bases. The receptor comes from a boy between 10 and 17 years old in good health. This chain's CDR3 is CSAPRLAGAWEETQYF. The DNA for the CDR3 is TGCAGTGCTCCGAGACTAGCGGGAGCGTGGGAAGAGACCCAGTACTTC.